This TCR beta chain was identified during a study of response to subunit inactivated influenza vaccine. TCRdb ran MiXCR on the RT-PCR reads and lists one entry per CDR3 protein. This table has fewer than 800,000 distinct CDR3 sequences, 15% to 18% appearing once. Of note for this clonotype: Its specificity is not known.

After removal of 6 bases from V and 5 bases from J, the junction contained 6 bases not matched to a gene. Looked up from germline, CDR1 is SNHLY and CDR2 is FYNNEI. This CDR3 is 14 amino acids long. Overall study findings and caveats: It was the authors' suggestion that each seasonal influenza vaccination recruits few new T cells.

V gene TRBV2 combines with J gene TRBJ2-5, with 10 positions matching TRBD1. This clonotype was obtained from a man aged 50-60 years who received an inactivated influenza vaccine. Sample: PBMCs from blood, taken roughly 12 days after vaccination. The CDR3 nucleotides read TGTGCCAGCAGGCCGGACAGGGGGTTGGAGACCCAGTACTTC. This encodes CASRPDRGLETQYF.